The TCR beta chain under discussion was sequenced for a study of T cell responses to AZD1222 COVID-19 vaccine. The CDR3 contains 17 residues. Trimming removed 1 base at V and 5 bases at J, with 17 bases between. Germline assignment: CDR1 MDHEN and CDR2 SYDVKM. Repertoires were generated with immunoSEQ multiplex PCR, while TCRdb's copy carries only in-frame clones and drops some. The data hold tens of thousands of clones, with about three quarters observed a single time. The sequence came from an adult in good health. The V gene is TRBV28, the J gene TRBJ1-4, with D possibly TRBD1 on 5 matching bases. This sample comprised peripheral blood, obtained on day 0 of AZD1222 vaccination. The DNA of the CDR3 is TGTGCCAGCAGTTTATTAAGGGCACGGGGGGGGAATGAAAAACTGTTTTTT. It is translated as CASSLLRARGGNEKLFF.